One sample yielded the 21 T cell receptor beta chains listed below, sequenced in a study of shared T cell receptors in the human thymus. Here immunoSEQ multiplex PCR was the method, and the copy in TCRdb shows in-frame clones only, minus some. The sample carries 700,000 to 750,000 clones, 80% to 90% recorded once. The sample also formed part of further work on human thymus T cells.

Material for sequencing was thymocytes. The receptors originated from a girl in the first two years of life with a congenital heart defect.

This rearrangement joins TRBV10-3 to TRBJ2-3, with 8 bases fitting TRBD1. Germline V gene lookup returns CDR1 ENHRY and CDR2 SYGVKD. The CDR3 has 15 residues. V dropped 10 bases and J dropped 2; count of bases not matched to a gene: 11. The DNA for the CDR3 is TGTGCCACCGCAAATCAGGGGGCTACCACAGATACGCAGTATTTT. As protein: CATANQGATTDTQYF.

On this clone: Other DNA sequences in this sample translate to the same CDR3. This chain uses TRBV27 with TRBJ1-6; D is uncertain. Germline CDR1 is MNHEY and CDR2 is SMNVEV (reference sequence). V was shortened by 1 base and J by 5 bases, with 9 bases between the two germline ends. The CDR3 runs 15 residues. CDR3 DNA sequence: TGTGCCAGCAGTTTATTACCGGTTAATAATTCACCCCTCCACTTT. This encodes CASSLLPVNNSPLHF.

The genes are TRBV14 and TRBJ2-2, with D unresolved. Trimming removed 0 bases from V and 0 bases from J, with 14 bases in between. Germline-derived CDR1 and CDR2 are SGHDN and FVKESK. The CDR3 covers 18 residues. CDR3 residues: CASSQDLSHPTNTGELFF. The CDR3, as DNA: TGTGCCAGCAGCCAAGATCTTTCACACCCAACGAACACCGGGGAGCTGTTTTTT. The full variable domain, rest sourced from reference TRBV14 and TRBJ2-2, is EAGVTQFPSHSVIEKGQTVTLRCDPISGHDNLYWYRRVMGKEIKFLLHFVKESKQDESGMPNNRFLAERTGGTYSTLKVQPAELEDSGVYFCASSQDLSHPTNTGELFFGEGSRLTVL.

The J gene is TRBJ2-5, the V gene TRBV2; TRBD1 matches 9 bases. After removal of 6 bases from V and 1 base from J, the junction contained 3 bases not matched to a gene. The CDR3 is 14 amino acids. Per the germline V gene, CDR1 is SNHLY and CDR2 is FYNNEI. CDR3 in DNA: TGTGCCAGCAGAGGGACAGGGAGCCAAGAGACCCAGTACTTC. Protein sequence: CASRGTGSQETQYF.

This chain connects TRBV10-3 to TRBJ2-5; tentatively, D is TRBD1 (6 bases). The CDR3 is 14 residues long. Germline assignment: CDR1 ENHRY and CDR2 SYGVKD. Trimming removed 3 bases at V and 3 bases at J, with 11 bases between. CDR3 sequence (DNA): TGTGCCATCAGTGATGGGACAACCAAAGAGACCCAGTACTTC. Translation: CAISDGTTKETQYF.

V and J are TRBV2 and TRBJ2-5; 7 bases align to TRBD2. CDR1 and CDR2 (germline): SNHLY, FYNNEI. CDR3 length: 15 residues. Losses at the gene ends were 1 base for V and 7 bases for J; bases not matched to a gene: 9. The CDR3 DNA follows: TGTGCCAGCAGTGAAGGGAAACTAGCGAAGGGGACCCAGTACTTC. Protein product: CASSEGKLAKGTQYF.

This chain links TRBV5-6 with TRBJ1-1; no definite D call. Germline assignment: CDR1 SGHDT and CDR2 YYEEEE. This CDR3 spans 13 amino acids. Trimming pared 3 bases from V and 1 base from J, leaving 7 bases between. The CDR3 DNA reads as TGTGCCAGCAGCTGTTGGAGGAACACTGAAGCTTTCTTT. Translated: CASSCWRNTEAFF.

V gene TRBV5-1 combines with J gene TRBJ2-3; D might be TRBD1 (6 bases). With 4 bases removed from V and 0 bases from J, the gap between germline ends came to 9 bases. Germline V gene lookup returns CDR1 SGHRS and CDR2 YFSETQ. The CDR3 has 14 residues. The CDR3 nucleotides read TGCGCCAGCAGCACGGACAGAAGCACAGATACGCAGTATTTT. It translates to CASSTDRSTDTQYF.

This chain uses TRBV15 with TRBJ1-3; no clear D. The CDR3 length is 13 residues. Per the germline V gene, CDR1 is LNHNV and CDR2 is YYDKDF (reference sequence). V lost 6 bases and J lost 2, with 8 bases in between. This CDR3 reads CATRVSTGNTIYF. The CDR3 nucleotides read TGTGCCACCAGGGTGAGCACTGGAAACACCATATATTTT.

The rearrangement links TRBV5-6 to TRBJ1-2; no clear D. The V and J ends lost 5 bases and 0 bases respectively, with 14 bases between them. Germline CDR1 SGHDT, CDR2 YYEEEE. The CDR3 loop spans 15 amino acids. The CDR3 region is CASRFWEFTNYGYTF. CDR3 sequence (DNA): TGTGCCAGCAGGTTTTGGGAGTTTACTAACTATGGCTACACCTTC.

The chain employs TRBV5-1 and TRBJ2-5; D perhaps matches TRBD2 (5 bases). Germline CDR1 and CDR2: SGHRS and YFSETQ. Trimming cost V 5 bases and J 7 bases, with 15 bases left between them. The CDR3 has 13 residues. CDR3 in amino acids: CASRTGNRGTQYF. The DNA of the CDR3 is TGCGCCAGCAGGACGGGGAACCGGGGGACCCAGTACTTC.

The chain carries TRBV19 and TRBJ1-6, with 9 nucleotides matching TRBD1. The CDR3 extends over 14 amino acids. The germline V gene has CDR1 LNHDA and CDR2 SQIVND (reference sequence). V lost 6 bases and J lost 8; bases outside the gene matches: 5. The CDR3 DNA reads as TGTGCCAGTAGCAACAGGGGGCCCGATTCACCCCTCCACTTT. Residues: CASSNRGPDSPLHF.

The chain joins TRBV14 to TRBJ2-7, with unresolved D. CDR3 length: 17 amino acids. Trimming shortened V by 3 bases and J by 0 bases, and 18 bases separated the two germline ends. In germline, CDR1 is SGHDN, CDR2 FVKESK. Here the CDR3 DNA reads TGTGCCAGCAGCCAGGTCCACGGTGGAGCCTCCTCCTACGAGCAGTACTTC. Translation: CASSQVHGGASSYEQYF.

The J gene is TRBJ1-6, the V gene TRBV28; possible D gene TRBD1, 6 bases. The CDR3 contains 21 residues. Germline assignment: CDR1 MDHEN and CDR2 SYDVKM. V lost 6 bases and J 8 bases, leaving 35 bases between the germline ends. The CDR3 loop is CASSREYRVRGRDLGYSPLHF. DNA for the CDR3: TGTGCCAGCAGCCGCGAGTACAGGGTCCGGGGCAGGGACCTTGGGTATTCACCCCTCCACTTT.

The chain carries TRBV2 and TRBJ2-1, with D maybe TRBD2 (5 bases). Trimming cost V 7 bases and J 8 bases, with 12 bases left between them. CDR3 length: 12 residues. Germline V CDR1 and CDR2: SNHLY, FYNNEI. The CDR3 sequence is CASTVAGDEQFF. DNA of the CDR3: TGTGCCAGCACCGTGGCCGGGGATGAGCAGTTCTTC.

The genes are TRBV11-2 and TRBJ2-3; 10 positions match TRBD2. The CDR3 covers 16 residues. Germline V gives CDR1 SGHAT, CDR2 FQNNGV. The trim removed 1 base at V and 14 bases at J, leaving 15 bases unmatched. The CDR3 loop reads CASSLGASGGPLRGYF. The CDR3 bases are TGTGCCAGCAGCTTAGGTGCTAGCGGGGGACCTCTTCGTGGGTATTTT.

A single count supports this clone. The genes are TRBV5-1 and TRBJ2-5; 15 positions match TRBD2. The CDR3 extends over 18 amino acids. V shed 0 bases and J 3 bases; nucleotides not matched to a gene: 6. Per germline, CDR1 SGHRS and CDR2 YFSETQ. The CDR3 reads CASSLAGLAGGPEETQYF. The CDR3 DNA reads as TGCGCCAGCAGCTTGGCAGGACTAGCGGGGGGGCCGGAAGAGACCCAGTACTTC. Looking up the rest from reference TRBV5-1 and TRBJ2-5 gives the full variable domain: KAGVTQTPRYLIKTRGQQVTLSCSPISGHRSVSWYQQTPGQGLQFLFEYFSETQRNKGNFPGRFSGRQFSNSRSEMNVSTLELGDSALYLCASSLAGLAGGPEETQYFGPGTRLLVL.

V usage is TRBV19 and J usage is TRBJ1-5; the D gene is possibly TRBD1 (6 bases). This CDR3 is 19 amino acids long. The ends were cut back, 4 bases at V and 0 bases at J, with 22 bases in the middle. Germline V gene data show CDR1 as LNHDA and CDR2 as SQIVND (reference sequence). The CDR3 protein is CASSRMGHQYYHSNQPQHF. The CDR3 DNA is TGTGCCAGTAGTAGGATGGGACACCAGTACTACCATAGCAATCAGCCCCAGCATTTT. Together with reference TRBV19 and TRBJ1-5, the CDR3 gives the full variable domain: DGGITQSPKYLFRKEGQNVTLSCEQNLNHDAMYWYRQDPGQGLRLIYYSQIVNDFQKGDIAEGYSVSREKKESFPLTVTSAQKNPTAFYLCASSRMGHQYYHSNQPQHFGDGTRLSIL.

The V and J genes are TRBV6-6 and TRBJ2-7; 9 nucleotides align to TRBD1. CDR3 length equals 13 residues. V was clipped by 4 bases and J by 6 bases; unmatched bases: 4. Per the germline V gene, CDR1 is MNHNY and CDR2 is SVGAGI (reference sequence). CDR3 sequence reads: CASSSGQGFEQYF. CDR3 coding DNA: TGTGCCAGCAGTTCGGGACAGGGCTTCGAGCAGTACTTC.

This sequence joins TRBV19 and TRBJ1-2, with 8 bases aligning to TRBD1. Trimming cost V 6 bases and J 3 bases; bases outside gene matches: 6. The V gene's germline CDR1 is LNHDA and CDR2 SQIVND (reference sequence). The CDR3 runs 14 residues. In DNA, the CDR3 is TGTGCCAGTAGACTCAGGGGGCTGGACTATGGCTACACCTTC. It translates to CASRLRGLDYGYTF.

The V and J genes are TRBV5-4 and TRBJ1-1, with D perhaps matching TRBD1 (5 bases). Trimming took 1 base from V and 1 from J, leaving 8 bases between them. Germline V gene data show CDR1 as SGHNT and CDR2 as YYREEE (reference sequence). This CDR3 contains 14 residues. CDR3 sequence (DNA): TGTGCCAGCAGCTTGCCTCAGGGGAACACTGAAGCTTTCTTT. This gives the protein CASSLPQGNTEAFF.